Presented here are 24 T cell receptor beta chains from one specimen sequenced in a study of cytomegalovirus exposure and HLA in healthy donors. PCR used 60 Vbeta primers and 13 Jbeta primers. Produced via immunoSEQ multiplex PCR; TCRdb's table is partial and in-frame only. The table lists roughly 120,000 clones, about four fifths of them singletons. The sample comprised PBMCs. These receptors were obtained from a man between 25 and 39 years old in good health and CMV-seronegative.

This chain links TRBV7-2 with TRBJ1-1; a possible D gene is TRBD1 (6 bases). This CDR3 has 16 amino acids. Germline V CDR1 and CDR2: SGHTA, FQGNSA. V was trimmed by 1 base and J by 8 bases, leaving 20 bases between them. The chain's CDR3 is CASSLDGAAGVAEAFF. For the CDR3, the DNA is TGTGCCAGCAGCTTAGATGGCGCGGCAGGGGTCGCAGAAGCTTTCTTT.

In this sample, this clone turned up a few times. This chain connects TRBV13 to TRBJ2-2, with 9 bases fitting TRBD1. Germline assignment: CDR1 PRHDT and CDR2 FYEKMQ (reference sequence). The ends lost 5 bases at V and 7 bases at J; junction bases unmatched: 11. The CDR3 sequence is 16 residues long. CDR3 in amino acids: CASSVSGTGRIGELFF. In DNA form, the CDR3 reads TGTGCCAGCAGCGTATCCGGGACAGGGAGGATCGGGGAGCTGTTTTTT.

The table lists this clone with a count of one. Written as DNA, the CDR3 is TGTGCCAGCAGTGCGCAACAGGGGAATAATCAGCCCCAGCATTTT. Translated, it gives CASSAQQGNNQPQHF. The V call is TRBV28, the J call TRBJ1-5; 7 bases align to TRBD1. Germline V gene lookup returns CDR1 MDHEN and CDR2 SYDVKM. Trimming at V came to 5 bases and at J to 4 bases, leaving 8 bases not matched to a gene. The CDR3 length is 15 residues.

Here the CDR3 DNA reads TGCAGCGCTCACCCGGTCGGGTTGAACACTGAAGCTTTCTTT. It is translated as CSAHPVGLNTEAFF. V gene TRBV29-1 combines with J gene TRBJ1-1; D unresolved. V was pared by 7 bases and J by 0 bases, with 15 bases between. From germline, CDR1 is SQVTM and CDR2 ANQGSEA. The CDR3 consists of 14 residues. The full variable domain, completed using reference TRBV29-1 and TRBJ1-1, is SAVISQKPSRDICQRGTSLTIQCQVDSQVTMMFWYRQQPGQSLTLIATANQGSEATYESGFVIDKFPISRPNLTFSTLTVSNMSPEDSSIYLCSAHPVGLNTEAFFGQGTRLTVV.

This chain connects TRBV5-1 to TRBJ2-3, with 8 bases that match TRBD2. Germline V lookup: CDR1 SGHRS, CDR2 YFSETQ. V trimming: 0 bases; J trimming: 1 base; junction bases outside the gene matches: 4. This CDR3 contains 16 residues. CDR3 amino acids: CASSLAAGGGTDTQYF. In nucleotides, the CDR3 is TGCGCCAGCAGCTTGGCGGCGGGGGGCGGCACAGATACGCAGTATTTT.

The chain links TRBV4-3 to TRBJ2-1; 7 bases agree with TRBD1. The CDR3 covers 14 residues. Germline V gene data show CDR1 as LGHNA and CDR2 as YSLEER. The V and J ends lost 4 bases and 8 bases, in that order; junction bases with no gene match: 8. The CDR3 region is CASSRSTGYDEQFF. In nucleotides, the CDR3 is TGCGCCAGCAGCCGATCGACAGGGTACGATGAGCAGTTCTTC.

This clone occurred once. The rearrangement links TRBV2 to TRBJ1-3; the D is unclear. This CDR3 contains 14 residues. Germline assignment: CDR1 SNHLY and CDR2 FYNNEI. V was shortened by 3 bases and J by 4 bases, with 10 bases between the two germline ends. The CDR3 loop is CASSETGGGNTIYF. The DNA of the CDR3 is TGTGCCAGCAGTGAGACTGGAGGGGGAAACACCATATATTTT.

This chain joins TRBV4-1 and TRBJ1-5, with unresolved D. The CDR3 length is 15 residues. With 4 bases removed from V and 5 bases from J, the gap between germline ends came to 15 bases. The germline V gene encodes CDR1 MGHRA and CDR2 YSYEKL. As DNA, the CDR3 is TGCGCCAGCAGCCTGGTTCTAGCTGGGGATCAGCCCCAGCATTTT. It translates to CASSLVLAGDQPQHF.

The chain carries TRBV5-1 and TRBJ2-1, with 9 bases identical to TRBD2. The CDR3 sequence is 15 residues long. V trimming: 0 bases; J trimming: 6 bases; junction bases outside the gene matches: 4. Germline V gives CDR1 SGHRS, CDR2 YFSETQ. This CDR3 reads CASSLVSGSANEQFF. The CDR3 coding sequence is TGCGCCAGCAGCTTGGTTAGCGGGAGTGCCAATGAGCAGTTCTTC. Complete variable domain (other parts from reference TRBV5-1 and TRBJ2-1): KAGVTQTPRYLIKTRGQQVTLSCSPISGHRSVSWYQQTPGQGLQFLFEYFSETQRNKGNFPGRFSGRQFSNSRSEMNVSTLELGDSALYLCASSLVSGSANEQFFGPGTRLTVL.

This clone was observed a few times. The rearrangement joins TRBV25-1 to TRBJ2-1; a weak D match, TRBD1 (6 bases). Germline V gene lookup returns CDR1 MGHDK and CDR2 SYGVNS. The CDR3 runs 12 residues. V was clipped by 8 bases and J by 10 bases, with 15 bases between them. CDR3 amino acids: CASSGRGHEQFF. CDR3 coding DNA: TGTGCCAGCTCGGGACGGGGACACGAGCAGTTCTTC.

The chain uses TRBV2 and TRBJ1-1; D unresolved. The CDR3 is 16 amino acids. Trimming left V 0 bases short and J 4 bases short, with 15 bases between. Germline V gene data show CDR1 as SNHLY and CDR2 as FYNNEI. CDR3 DNA sequence: TGTGCCAGCAGTGAAGCGCCCGGCGGGTTGGGCACTGAAGCTTTCTTT. Translating gives CASSEAPGGLGTEAFF.

The chain combines TRBV28 with TRBJ1-4; D possibly corresponds to TRBD1 (6 bases). The length of the CDR3 is 15 residues. Germline V gives CDR1 MDHEN, CDR2 SYDVKM. Trimming cost V 3 bases and J 2 bases, with 10 bases left between them. CDR3 nucleotide sequence: TGTGCCAGCAGTTTTCGAAGGGGGACTAATGAAAAACTGTTTTTT. Its protein product is CASSFRRGTNEKLFF.

V and J are TRBV5-1 and TRBJ2-3; D perhaps matches TRBD1 (6 bases). Per germline, CDR1 SGHRS and CDR2 YFSETQ. This CDR3 spans 14 amino acids. V was shortened by 4 bases and J by 1 base, with 10 bases between the two germline ends. DNA of the CDR3: TGCGCCAGCAGCCTACGACAGGGCACAGATACGCAGTATTTT. Residues: CASSLRQGTDTQYF.

This chain links TRBV18 with TRBJ2-3; a weak D match, TRBD1 (6 bases). V was clipped by 2 bases and J by 5 bases, with 11 bases between them. The CDR3 loop spans 14 amino acids. Germline V gene lookup returns CDR1 KGHSH and CDR2 LQKENI. The CDR3 here is CASSPVAGVDTQYF. In nucleotides, the CDR3 is TGTGCCAGCTCACCAGTAGCAGGGGTAGATACGCAGTATTTT.

This chain links TRBV4-1 with TRBJ1-5; 8 bases map to TRBD1. The length of the CDR3 is 16 residues. Germline V gives CDR1 MGHRA, CDR2 YSYEKL. The junction had 9 bases not matched to a gene; V was cut back by 1 base and J by 7 bases. The CDR3 spells CASSQGETGGRQPQHF. CDR3 DNA sequence: TGCGCCAGCAGCCAAGGAGAAACAGGGGGTAGACAGCCCCAGCATTTT.

This chain connects TRBV5-1 to TRBJ2-5; TRBD1 agrees at 8 bases. The CDR3 sequence is 16 residues long. The germline gives CDR1 SGHRS, CDR2 YFSETQ. Germline trimming cut 0 bases from V and 4 bases from J; bases unmatched to any gene: 8. The chain's CDR3 is CASSLASLTGGETQYF. The DNA of the CDR3 is TGCGCCAGCAGCTTGGCCAGTTTAACAGGGGGAGAGACCCAGTACTTC.

The chain joins TRBV28 to TRBJ1-5, with D possibly matching TRBD1 (6 bases). V lost 5 bases and J lost 5, with 13 bases in between. The germline gives CDR1 MDHEN, CDR2 SYDVKM. The CDR3 totals 14 residues. The CDR3 DNA reads as TGTGCCAGCAGTCAATACAGGGCGGATCAGCCCCAGCATTTT. It is translated as CASSQYRADQPQHF.

The chain carries TRBV4-2 and TRBJ2-1, with 9 bases matching TRBD1. J was trimmed by 7 bases and V by 1 base; bases with no gene match: 11. Germline CDR1 reads LGHNA; CDR2 reads YNFKEQ. There are 17 residues in the CDR3. In DNA form, the CDR3 reads TGTGCCAGCAGCCAAGTGGGCGAAACAGGGGGCATTAATGAGCAGTTCTTC. Translation: CASSQVGETGGINEQFF.

This chain connects TRBV27 to TRBJ1-5; weak D call: TRBD1 (5 bases). With 8 bases removed from V and 3 bases from J, the gap between germline ends came to 14 bases. The CDR3 has 14 amino acids. Per germline, CDR1 MNHEY and CDR2 SMNVEV (reference sequence). The CDR3 DNA reads as TGTGCCAGCGGGTTTCGGGGACTCAATCAGCCCCAGCATTTT. Its protein is CASGFRGLNQPQHF.

The chain carries TRBV7-2 and TRBJ2-3; 7 nucleotides line up with TRBD2. This CDR3 has 14 residues. The trim removed 5 bases at V and 3 bases at J, leaving 5 bases unmatched. Germline V gene lookup returns CDR1 SGHTA and CDR2 FQGNSA. Here the CDR3 reads CASSQGLDTDTQYF. The CDR3 nucleotides read TGTGCCAGCAGCCAAGGACTAGATACAGATACGCAGTATTTT.

This clone was seen more than once but under ten times. The sample contains more than one DNA sequence encoding this CDR3. V is TRBV10-2 and J is TRBJ2-1; 7 bases are shared with TRBD1. Germline V gives CDR1 WSHSY, CDR2 SAAADI. This CDR3 region has 15 residues. V was pared by 5 bases and J by 1 base, with 5 bases of the junction left unmatched. In nucleotides, the CDR3 is TGCGCCAGCAGTAGAAAGGGACAGTCCTACAATGAGCAGTTCTTC. It specifies CASSRKGQSYNEQFF.

This sequence joins TRBV5-6 and TRBJ2-7; unclear D gene. V lost 4 bases and J lost 1, with 12 bases in between. Germline V gives CDR1 SGHDT, CDR2 YYEEEE. This CDR3 is 14 amino acids long. DNA of the CDR3: TGTGCCAGCAGCACGTTCGGCGGTTCCTACGAGCAGTACTTC. The encoded protein is CASSTFGGSYEQYF. The entire variable domain, with the rest obtained from reference TRBV5-6 and TRBJ2-7, is as follows: DAGVTQSPTHLIKTRGQQVTLRCSPKSGHDTVSWYQQALGQGPQFIFQYYEEEERQRGNFPDRFSGHQFPNYSSELNVNALLLGDSALYLCASSTFGGSYEQYFGPGTRLTVT.

V and J are TRBV30 and TRBJ2-1; TRBD2 agrees at 14 bases. This CDR3 has 19 residues. Germline V CDR1 and CDR2: GTSNPN, SVGIG (reference sequence). The junction had 10 bases not matched to a gene; V was cut back by 3 bases and J by 0 bases. The CDR3, as DNA: TGTGCCTGGAGCGGTAGGACTAGCGGGAGGACCAGCTCCTACAATGAGCAGTTCTTC. Residues: CAWSGRTSGRTSSYNEQFF.

This sequence joins TRBV28 and TRBJ1-5, with 8 bases fitting TRBD1. The J segment lost 4 bases and the V segment lost 6 bases, leaving 11 bases of the junction unmatched. Germline loops: CDR1 MDHEN, CDR2 SYDVKM. The CDR3 is 16 amino acids. CDR3 DNA: TGTGCCAGCAGCCCAACCGGACAGGGCAGTAATCAGCCCCAGCATTTT. As protein: CASSPTGQGSNQPQHF.